The entry below gives a single T cell receptor (beta chain) sequence along with its context. Germline V gene sequence: CDR1 SGHRS, CDR2 YFSETQ. CDR3 size: 15 residues. V lost 4 bases to trimming and J lost 4 bases; unmatched junction nucleotides: 8. This specimen comes from a study of blood T cell repertoires in COVID-19. In the original workflow: Cell counts per sample came from amplifying reference gene primers. Repertoires were generated with immunoSEQ multiplex PCR, while TCRdb's copy carries only in-frame clones and drops some. From that table come the V and J calls and clone size; the DNA was used to work out D and trimming. The profile shows a few hundred thousand clones, around nine tenths of them singletons.

The chain joins TRBV5-1 to TRBJ1-1; TRBD1 agrees at 9 bases. Sequences were obtained from peripheral blood. This sequence originates from a man aged 55 to 69 who had recovered from COVID-19. CDR3 nucleotide sequence: TGCGCCAGCAGCAGGGACAGGGATTTGACCACTGAAGCTTTCTTT. This gives the protein CASSRDRDLTTEAFF. Complete variable domain (other parts from reference TRBV5-1 and TRBJ1-1): KAGVTQTPRYLIKTRGQQVTLSCSPISGHRSVSWYQQTPGQGLQFLFEYFSETQRNKGNFPGRFSGRQFSNSRSEMNVSTLELGDSALYLCASSRDRDLTTEAFFGQGTRLTVV.